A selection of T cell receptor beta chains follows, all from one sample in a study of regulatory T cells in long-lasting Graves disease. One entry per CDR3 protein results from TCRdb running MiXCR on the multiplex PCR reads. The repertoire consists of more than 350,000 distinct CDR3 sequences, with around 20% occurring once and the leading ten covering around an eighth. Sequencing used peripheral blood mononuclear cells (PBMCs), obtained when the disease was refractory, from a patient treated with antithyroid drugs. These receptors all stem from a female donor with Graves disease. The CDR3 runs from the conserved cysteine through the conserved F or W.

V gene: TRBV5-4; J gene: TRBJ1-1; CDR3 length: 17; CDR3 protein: CASSPTLNRVGNTEAFF
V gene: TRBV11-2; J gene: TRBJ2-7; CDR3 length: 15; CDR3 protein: CASSLGLGTFYEQYF
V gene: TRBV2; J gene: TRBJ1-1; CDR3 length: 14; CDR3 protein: CASSVGQENTEAFF
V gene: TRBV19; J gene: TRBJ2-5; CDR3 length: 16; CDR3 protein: CASSTPGRAGQETQYF
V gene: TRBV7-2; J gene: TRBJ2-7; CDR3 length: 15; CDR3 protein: CASSQSTGVTYEQYF
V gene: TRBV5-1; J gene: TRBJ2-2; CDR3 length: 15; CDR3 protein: CASRIAGGHTGELFF
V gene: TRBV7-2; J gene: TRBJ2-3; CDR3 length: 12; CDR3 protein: CASRLDRATQYF
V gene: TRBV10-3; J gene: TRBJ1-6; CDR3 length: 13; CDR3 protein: CAITSGIGTPLHF
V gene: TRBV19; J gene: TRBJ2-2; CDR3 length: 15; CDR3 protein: CASSIDLGVAGELFF
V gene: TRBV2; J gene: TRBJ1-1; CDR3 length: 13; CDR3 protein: CASEQGMNTEAFF
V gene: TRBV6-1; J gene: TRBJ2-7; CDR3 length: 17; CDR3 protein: CASSSSGRAPGTYEQYF
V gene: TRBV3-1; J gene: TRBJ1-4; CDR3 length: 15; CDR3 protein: CASSQVTLSNEKLFF
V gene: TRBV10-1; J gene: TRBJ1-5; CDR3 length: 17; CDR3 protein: CASSESLSWTVRQPQHF
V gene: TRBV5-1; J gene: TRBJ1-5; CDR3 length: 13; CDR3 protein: CASALMVGQPQHF
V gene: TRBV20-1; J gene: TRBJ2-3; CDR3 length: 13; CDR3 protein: CSVVGGLRDTQYF
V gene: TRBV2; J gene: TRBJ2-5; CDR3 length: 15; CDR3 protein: CASSGDTQLGETQYF
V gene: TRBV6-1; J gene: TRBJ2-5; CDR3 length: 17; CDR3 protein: CASSSMWGTGGQETQYF